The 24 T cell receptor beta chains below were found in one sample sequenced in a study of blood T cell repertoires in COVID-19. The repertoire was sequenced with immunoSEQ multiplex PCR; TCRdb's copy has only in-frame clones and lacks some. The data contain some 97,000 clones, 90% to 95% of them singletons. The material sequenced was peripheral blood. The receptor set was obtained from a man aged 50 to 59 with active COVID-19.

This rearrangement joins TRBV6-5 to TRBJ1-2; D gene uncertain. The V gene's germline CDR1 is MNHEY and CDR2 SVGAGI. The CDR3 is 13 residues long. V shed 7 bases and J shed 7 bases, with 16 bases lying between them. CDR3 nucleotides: TGTGCCAGCACGAGTCAGGCTTTCTCTGGCTACACCTTC. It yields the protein CASTSQAFSGYTF.

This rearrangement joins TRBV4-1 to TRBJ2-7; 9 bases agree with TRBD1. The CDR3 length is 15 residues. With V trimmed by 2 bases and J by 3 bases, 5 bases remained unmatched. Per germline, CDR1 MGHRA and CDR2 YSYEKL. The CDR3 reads CASSQITGGHYEQYF. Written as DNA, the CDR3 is TGCGCCAGCAGCCAAATCACAGGGGGCCACTACGAGCAGTACTTC.

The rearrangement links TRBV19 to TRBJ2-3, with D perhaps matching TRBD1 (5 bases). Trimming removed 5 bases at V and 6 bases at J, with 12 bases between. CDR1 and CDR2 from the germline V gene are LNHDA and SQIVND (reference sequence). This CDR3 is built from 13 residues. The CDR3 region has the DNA TGTGCCAGTAGTGGCCGGACACGGGATACGCAGTATTTT. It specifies CASSGRTRDTQYF.

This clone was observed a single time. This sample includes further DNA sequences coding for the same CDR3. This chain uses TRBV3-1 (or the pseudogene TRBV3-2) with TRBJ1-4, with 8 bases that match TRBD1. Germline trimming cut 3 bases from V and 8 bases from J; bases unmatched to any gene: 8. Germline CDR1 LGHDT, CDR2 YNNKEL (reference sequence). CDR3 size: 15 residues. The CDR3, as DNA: TGTGCCAGCAGCCACTTCGCAGGGGGCCGGGAAAAACTGTTTTTT. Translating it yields CASSHFAGGREKLFF.

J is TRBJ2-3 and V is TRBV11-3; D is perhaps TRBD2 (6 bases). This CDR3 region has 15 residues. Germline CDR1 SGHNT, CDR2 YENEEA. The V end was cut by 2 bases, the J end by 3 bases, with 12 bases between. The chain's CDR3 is CASSLRDSGTDTQYF. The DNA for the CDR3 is TGTGCCAGCAGCTTACGGGACTCGGGAACAGATACGCAGTATTTT. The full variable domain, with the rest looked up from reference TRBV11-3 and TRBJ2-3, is EAGVVQSPRYKIIEKKQPVAFWCNPISGHNTLYWYLQNLGQGPELLIRYENEEAVDDSQLPKDRFSAERLKGVDSTLKIQPAELGDSAVYLCASSLRDSGTDTQYFGPGTRLTVL.

Here the CDR3 DNA reads TGTGCCAGCAGCGTAGAGCGGGGAGATTGTGACGAGCAGTACGTC. Its protein is CASSVERGDCDEQYV. The V gene is TRBV9, the J gene TRBJ2-7, with 7 positions matching TRBD2. The germline V gene has CDR1 SGDLS and CDR2 YYNGEE. This CDR3 contains 15 residues. V shed 0 bases and J 5 bases; nucleotides not matched to a gene: 8.

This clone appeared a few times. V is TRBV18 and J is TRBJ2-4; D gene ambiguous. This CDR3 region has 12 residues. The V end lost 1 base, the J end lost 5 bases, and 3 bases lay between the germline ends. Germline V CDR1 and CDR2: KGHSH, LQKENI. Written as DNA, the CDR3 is TGTGCCAGCTCACCACTAGAAAACATTCAGTACTTC. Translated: CASSPLENIQYF.

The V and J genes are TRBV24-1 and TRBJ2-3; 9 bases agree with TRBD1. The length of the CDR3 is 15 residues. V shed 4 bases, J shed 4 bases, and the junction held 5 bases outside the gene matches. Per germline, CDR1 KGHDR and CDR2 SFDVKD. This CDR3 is CATSDLGQGADTQYF. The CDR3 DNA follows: TGTGCCACCAGTGACCTGGGACAGGGTGCAGATACGCAGTATTTT.

DNA for the CDR3: TGCAGCGGCCACCAGGGAAACACTGAAGCTTTCTTT. Translating gives CSGHQGNTEAFF. The chain recombines TRBV29-1 with TRBJ1-1, with D tentatively TRBD1 (5 bases). Germline assignment: CDR1 SQVTM and CDR2 ANQGSEA. The CDR3 extends over 12 amino acids. The germline V and J ends were trimmed by 7 bases and 2 bases, with 11 bases remaining between them.

The DNA of the CDR3 is TGTGCCAGCAGCCGAAGCCCGAACTATGGCTACACCTTC. Translating gives CASSRSPNYGYTF. The chain uses TRBV12-3 or TRBV12-4 and TRBJ1-2; unclear D gene. This CDR3 contains 13 residues. V lost 6 bases and J lost 2, with 10 bases in between.

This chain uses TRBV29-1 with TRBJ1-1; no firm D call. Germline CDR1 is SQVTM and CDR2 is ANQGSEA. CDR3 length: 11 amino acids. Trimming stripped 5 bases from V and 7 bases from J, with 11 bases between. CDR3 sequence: CSVSVGSEAFF. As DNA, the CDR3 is TGCAGCGTTTCGGTTGGGAGTGAAGCTTTCTTT. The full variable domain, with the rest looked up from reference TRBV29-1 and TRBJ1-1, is SAVISQKPSRDICQRGTSLTIQCQVDSQVTMMFWYRQQPGQSLTLIATANQGSEATYESGFVIDKFPISRPNLTFSTLTVSNMSPEDSSIYLCSVSVGSEAFFGQGTRLTVV.

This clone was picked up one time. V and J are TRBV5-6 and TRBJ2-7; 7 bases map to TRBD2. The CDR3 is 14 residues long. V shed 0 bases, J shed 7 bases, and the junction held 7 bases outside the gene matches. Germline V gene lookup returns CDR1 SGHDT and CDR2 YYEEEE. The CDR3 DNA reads TGTGCCAGCAGCTTGGGACCTGGGAGGGGTGAGCAGTACGTC. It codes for CASSLGPGRGEQYV.

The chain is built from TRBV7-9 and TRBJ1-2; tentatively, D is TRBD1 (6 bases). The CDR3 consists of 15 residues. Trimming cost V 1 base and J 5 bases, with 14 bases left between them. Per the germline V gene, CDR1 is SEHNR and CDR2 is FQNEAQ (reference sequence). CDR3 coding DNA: TGTGCCAGCAGCTTAGGGGGAGCAGGGGCATATGGCTACACCTTC. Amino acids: CASSLGGAGAYGYTF.

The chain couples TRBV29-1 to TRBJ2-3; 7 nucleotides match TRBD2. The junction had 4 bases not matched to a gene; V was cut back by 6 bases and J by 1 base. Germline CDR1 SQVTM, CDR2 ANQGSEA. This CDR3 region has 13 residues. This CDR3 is CSVIGGGTDTQYF. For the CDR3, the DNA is TGCAGCGTGATTGGGGGGGGCACAGATACGCAGTATTTT.

Here the CDR3 reads CASSSRRGTINQPQHF. CDR3 nucleotides: TGTGCCAGTAGTTCCCGTAGGGGGACGATTAATCAGCCCCAGCATTTT. This chain links TRBV19 with TRBJ1-5; D might be TRBD1 (6 bases). V lost 5 bases to trimming and J lost 4 bases, with 18 bases between them. The germline V gene encodes CDR1 LNHDA and CDR2 SQIVND (reference sequence). The CDR3 covers 16 residues.

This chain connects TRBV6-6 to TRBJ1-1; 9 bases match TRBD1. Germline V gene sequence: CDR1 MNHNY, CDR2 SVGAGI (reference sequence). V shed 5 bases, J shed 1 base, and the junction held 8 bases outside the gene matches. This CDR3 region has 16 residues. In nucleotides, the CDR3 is TGTGCCAGCAGTCGACAGGGGGTGGTTGGGAACACTGAAGCTTTCTTT. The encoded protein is CASSRQGVVGNTEAFF.

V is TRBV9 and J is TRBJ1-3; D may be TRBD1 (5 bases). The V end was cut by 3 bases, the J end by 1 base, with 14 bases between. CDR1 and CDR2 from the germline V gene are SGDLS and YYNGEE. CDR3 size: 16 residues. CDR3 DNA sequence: TGTGCCAGCAGCGGGGATGCGGGGGGATCTGGAAACACCATATATTTT. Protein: CASSGDAGGSGNTIYF.

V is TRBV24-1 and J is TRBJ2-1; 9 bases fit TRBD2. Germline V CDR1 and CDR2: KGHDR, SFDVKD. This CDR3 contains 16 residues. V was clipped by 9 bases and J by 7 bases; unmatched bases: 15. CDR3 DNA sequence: TGTGCCACCCGGGCGAGCCGAACAGCGGGAGGAAATGAGCAGTTCTTC. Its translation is CATRASRTAGGNEQFF.

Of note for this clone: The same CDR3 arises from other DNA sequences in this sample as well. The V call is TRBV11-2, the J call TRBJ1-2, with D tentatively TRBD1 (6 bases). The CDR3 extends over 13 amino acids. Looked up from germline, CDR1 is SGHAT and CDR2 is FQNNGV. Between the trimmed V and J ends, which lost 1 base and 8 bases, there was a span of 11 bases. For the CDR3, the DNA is TGTGCCAGCAGCTTAGGTCTGGACAGAGGCTACACCTTC. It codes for CASSLGLDRGYTF.

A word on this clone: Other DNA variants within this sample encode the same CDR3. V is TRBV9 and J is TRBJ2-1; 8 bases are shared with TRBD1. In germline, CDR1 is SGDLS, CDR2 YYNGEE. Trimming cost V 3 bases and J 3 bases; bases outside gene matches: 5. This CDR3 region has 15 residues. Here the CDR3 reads CASSGGQGSYNEQFF. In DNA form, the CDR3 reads TGTGCCAGCAGCGGCGGACAGGGAAGCTACAATGAGCAGTTCTTC.

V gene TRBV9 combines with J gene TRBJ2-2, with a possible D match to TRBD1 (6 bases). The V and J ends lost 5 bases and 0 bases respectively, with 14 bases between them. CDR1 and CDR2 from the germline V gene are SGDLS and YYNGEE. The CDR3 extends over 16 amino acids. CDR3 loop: CASSTSGHPNTGELFF. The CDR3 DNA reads TGTGCCAGCAGTACCTCGGGACACCCGAACACCGGGGAGCTGTTTTTT. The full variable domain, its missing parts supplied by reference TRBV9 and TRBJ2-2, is DSGVTQTPKHLITATGQRVTLRCSPRSGDLSVYWYQQSLDQGLQFLIQYYNGEERAKGNILERFSAQQFPDLHSELNLSSLELGDSALYFCASSTSGHPNTGELFFGEGSRLTVL.

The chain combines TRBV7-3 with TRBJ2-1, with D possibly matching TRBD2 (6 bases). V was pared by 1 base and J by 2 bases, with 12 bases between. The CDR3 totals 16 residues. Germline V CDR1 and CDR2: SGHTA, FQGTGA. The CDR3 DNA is TGTGCCAGCAGCTTAAACGTGCAGCGGGCCTACAATGAGCAGTTCTTC. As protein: CASSLNVQRAYNEQFF.

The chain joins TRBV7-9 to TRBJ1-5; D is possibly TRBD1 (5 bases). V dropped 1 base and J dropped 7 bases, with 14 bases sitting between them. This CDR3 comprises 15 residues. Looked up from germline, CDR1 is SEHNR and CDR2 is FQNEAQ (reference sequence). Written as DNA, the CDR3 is TGTGCCAGCAGCTTAGGAGGAGGGGCAAGGCAGCCCCAGCATTTT. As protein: CASSLGGGARQPQHF. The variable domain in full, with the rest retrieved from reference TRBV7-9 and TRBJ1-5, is DTGVSQNPRHKITKRGQNVTFRCDPISEHNRLYWYRQTLGQGPEFLTYFQNEAQLEKSRLLSDRFSAERPKGSFSTLEIQRTEQGDSAMYLCASSLGGGARQPQHFGDGTRLSIL.

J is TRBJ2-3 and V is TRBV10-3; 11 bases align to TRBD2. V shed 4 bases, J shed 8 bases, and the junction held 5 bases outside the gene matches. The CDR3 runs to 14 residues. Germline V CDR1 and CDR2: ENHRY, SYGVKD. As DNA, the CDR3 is TGTGCCATCAGTGCAGACGGACTAGCGGGTACGCAGTATTTT. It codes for CAISADGLAGTQYF.